This entry lists 5 T cell receptor beta chains sequenced from one sample in a study of control samples from healthy donors and cancer patients. Clones were read by immunoSEQ multiplex PCR, and TCRdb kept only the in-frame ones, dropping some. The sample lists about 150,000 clones, more than 85% occurring once. The specimen sequenced was blood. The receptors were gathered from a woman in her forties in good health.

The CDR3 sequence is CASSPTGGNTGELFF. In DNA form, the CDR3 reads TGCGCCAGCAGCCCGACAGGGGGAAACACCGGGGAGCTGTTTTTT. This sequence joins TRBV5-1 and TRBJ2-2; 9 nucleotides align to TRBD1. The CDR3 covers 15 residues. Germline V gene data show CDR1 as SGHRS and CDR2 as YFSETQ. Trimming took 4 bases from V and 2 from J; bases not matched to a gene: 3.

The V and J genes are TRBV10-3 and TRBJ2-3, with D hard to call. The V gene's germline CDR1 is ENHRY and CDR2 SYGVKD. The CDR3 length is 12 residues. The ends were cut back, 6 bases at V and 10 bases at J, with 14 bases in the middle. For the CDR3, the DNA is TGTGCCATCAGCCAGGAACTATCGGCGCAGTATTTT. Translating gives CAISQELSAQYF.

This chain uses TRBV12-3 or TRBV12-4 with TRBJ1-2; the D is unclear. The ends were cut back, 1 base at V and 8 bases at J, with 11 bases in the middle. This CDR3 is built from 13 residues. CDR3 sequence reads: CASSLGGPGGYTF. The CDR3, as DNA: TGTGCCAGCAGTTTAGGAGGCCCGGGGGGCTACACCTTC.

The chain has TRBV10-2 and TRBJ2-7; D perhaps matches TRBD2 (6 bases). Germline assignment: CDR1 WSHSY and CDR2 SAAADI. Trimming removed 8 bases at V and 5 bases at J, with 22 bases between. This CDR3 is built from 15 residues. This CDR3 reads CASVPGSKEGNEQYF. The DNA of the CDR3 is TGCGCCAGCGTACCTGGGTCCAAGGAGGGGAACGAGCAGTACTTC.

The V gene is TRBV2, the J gene TRBJ2-1; 10 positions match TRBD2. V gave up 4 bases and J gave up 8 bases; unmatched junction bases: 8. The CDR3 spans 15 residues. Germline V gives CDR1 SNHLY, CDR2 FYNNEI. As DNA, the CDR3 is TGTGCCAGCAGTGGGACGGCTAGCGGGGGTGATGAGCAGTTCTTC. Its translation is CASSGTASGGDEQFF.